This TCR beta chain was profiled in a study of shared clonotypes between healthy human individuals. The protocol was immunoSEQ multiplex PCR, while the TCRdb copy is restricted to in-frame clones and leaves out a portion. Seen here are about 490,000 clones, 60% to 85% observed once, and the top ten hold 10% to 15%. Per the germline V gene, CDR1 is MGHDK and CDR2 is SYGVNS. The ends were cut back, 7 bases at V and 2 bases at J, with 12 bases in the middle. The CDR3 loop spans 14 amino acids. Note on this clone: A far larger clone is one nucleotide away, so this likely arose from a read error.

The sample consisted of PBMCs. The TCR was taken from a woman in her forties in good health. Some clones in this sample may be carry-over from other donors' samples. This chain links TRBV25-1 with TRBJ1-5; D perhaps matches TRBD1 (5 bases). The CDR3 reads CASNPGTGNQPQHF. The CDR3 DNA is TGTGCCAGCAATCCCGGGACCGGCAATCAGCCCCAGCATTTT.